Listed here is a single T cell receptor (beta chain). The ends were cut back, 4 bases at V and 3 bases at J, with 19 bases in the middle. This CDR3 contains 16 residues. Per germline, CDR1 SGDLS and CDR2 YYNGEE. These data are taken from a study of blood T cell repertoires in COVID-19. Sequenced by immunoSEQ multiplex PCR; TCRdb stores in-frame clones only, minus some. The repertoire holds around 160,000 clones, with 70% to 90% as singletons. The receptor was isolated from a woman between 55 and 75 years old with COVID-19, enrolled during active disease. V usage is TRBV9 and J usage is TRBJ2-5; maybe TRBD2 (6 bases). Sequencing was performed on peripheral blood. The CDR3 is CASSPAAGGKEETQYF. DNA of the CDR3: TGTGCCAGCAGCCCGGCGGCCGGGGGTAAGGAAGAGACCCAGTACTTC. The full variable domain, with the rest looked up from reference TRBV9 and TRBJ2-5, is DSGVTQTPKHLITATGQRVTLRCSPRSGDLSVYWYQQSLDQGLQFLIQYYNGEERAKGNILERFSAQQFPDLHSELNLSSLELGDSALYFCASSPAAGGKEETQYFGPGTRLLVL.